This TCR beta chain was sequenced during a study of shared clonotypes between healthy human individuals. Clones were sequenced by immunoSEQ multiplex PCR, and TCRdb holds only the in-frame ones, with some missing. The sample has 450,000 to 500,000 clones; 81% are singletons. The clonotype originates from a woman aged 40 to 50 in good health. Some clones in this sample may be carry-over from other donors' samples. The sequenced sample was PBMCs.

CDR3 protein: CASSPPGVQPQHF. CDR3 DNA: TGTGCCAGCAGTCCCCCGGGGGTTCAGCCCCAGCATTTT. The V gene is TRBV28, the J gene TRBJ1-5, with D possibly matching TRBD1 (5 bases). This CDR3 spans 13 amino acids. Trimming cost V 5 bases and J 6 bases, with 11 bases left between them. Germline CDR1 and CDR2: MDHEN and SYDVKM.